This T cell receptor (beta chain) appears in the sequencing data of a study of T-cell memory formation after mild COVID-19. The germline V gene has CDR1 PRHDT and CDR2 FYEKMQ (reference sequence). The CDR3 is made up of 13 amino acids. Trimming cost V 3 bases and J 3 bases, with 7 bases left between them. TCRdb analysed the 5' RACE reads with MiXCR anew, one entry per CDR3 protein. The sample gives some 350,000 distinct CDR3 sequences, 10% to 15% of which show up once; 20% to 25% is in the top ten. This clonotype was counted a few times. This receptor was taken from a man between 18 and 29 years old who had mild COVID-19 (a few samples of this study predate the infection). Cell type and time point are not known. The rearrangement uses TRBV13 and TRBJ2-3; D remains ambiguous. The sequencing sample was made of PBMCs or a T cell subset sorted from them (not recorded which). The CDR3 DNA is TGTGCCAGCAGCTTTACCTATACAGATACGCAGTATTTT. Amino acids: CASSFTYTDTQYF.